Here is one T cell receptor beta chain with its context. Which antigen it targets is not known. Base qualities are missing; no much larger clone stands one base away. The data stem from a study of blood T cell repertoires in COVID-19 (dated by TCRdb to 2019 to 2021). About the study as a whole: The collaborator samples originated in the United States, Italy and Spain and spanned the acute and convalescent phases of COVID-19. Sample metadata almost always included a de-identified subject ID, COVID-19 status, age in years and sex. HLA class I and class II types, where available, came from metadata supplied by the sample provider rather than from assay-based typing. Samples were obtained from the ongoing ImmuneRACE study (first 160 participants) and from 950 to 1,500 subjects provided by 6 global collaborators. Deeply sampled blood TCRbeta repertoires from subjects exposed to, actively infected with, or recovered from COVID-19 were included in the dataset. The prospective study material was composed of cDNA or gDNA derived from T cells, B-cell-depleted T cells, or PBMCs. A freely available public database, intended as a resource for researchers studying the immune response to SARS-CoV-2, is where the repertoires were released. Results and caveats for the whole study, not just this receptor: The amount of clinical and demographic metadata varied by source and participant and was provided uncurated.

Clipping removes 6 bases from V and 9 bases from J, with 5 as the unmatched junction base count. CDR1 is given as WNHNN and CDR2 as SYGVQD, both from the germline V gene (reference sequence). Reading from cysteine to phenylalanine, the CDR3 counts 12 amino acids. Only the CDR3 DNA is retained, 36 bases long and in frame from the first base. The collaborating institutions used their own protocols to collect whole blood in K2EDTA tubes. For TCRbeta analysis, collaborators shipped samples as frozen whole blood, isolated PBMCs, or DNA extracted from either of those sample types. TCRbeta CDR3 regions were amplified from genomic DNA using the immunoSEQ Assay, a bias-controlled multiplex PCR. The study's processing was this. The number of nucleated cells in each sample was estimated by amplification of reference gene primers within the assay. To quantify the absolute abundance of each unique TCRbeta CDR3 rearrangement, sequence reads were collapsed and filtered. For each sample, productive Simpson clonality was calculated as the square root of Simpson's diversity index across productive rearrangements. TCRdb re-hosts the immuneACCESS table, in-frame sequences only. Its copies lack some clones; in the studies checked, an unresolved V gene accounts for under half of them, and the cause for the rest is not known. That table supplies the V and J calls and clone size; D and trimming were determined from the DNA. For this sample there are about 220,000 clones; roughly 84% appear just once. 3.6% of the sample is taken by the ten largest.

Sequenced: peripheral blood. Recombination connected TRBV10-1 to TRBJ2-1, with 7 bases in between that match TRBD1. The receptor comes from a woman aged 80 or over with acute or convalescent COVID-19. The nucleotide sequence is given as TGCGCCAGCAGCCTACAGGGGACTGAGCAGTTCTTC. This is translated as CASSLQGTEQFF.